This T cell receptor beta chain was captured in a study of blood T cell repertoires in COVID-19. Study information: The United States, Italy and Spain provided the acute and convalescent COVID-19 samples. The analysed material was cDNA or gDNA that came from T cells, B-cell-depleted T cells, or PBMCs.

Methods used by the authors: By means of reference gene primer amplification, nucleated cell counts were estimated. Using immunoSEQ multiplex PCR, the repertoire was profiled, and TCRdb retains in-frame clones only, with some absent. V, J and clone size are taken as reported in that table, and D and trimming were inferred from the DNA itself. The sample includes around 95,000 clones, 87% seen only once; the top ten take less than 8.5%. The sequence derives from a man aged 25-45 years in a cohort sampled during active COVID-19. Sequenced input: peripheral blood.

In DNA form, the CDR3 reads TGTGCCAGCGGCTCACAGGGGGCTCTGAGTCAGCCCCAGCATTTT. This translates into CASGSQGALSQPQHF. The genes are TRBV2 and TRBJ1-5, with TRBD1 identical over 9 bases. Germline V lookup: CDR1 SNHLY, CDR2 FYNNEI. With 8 bases clipped from V and 6 bases from J, the junction kept 11 bases outside the gene matches. The CDR3 extends over 15 amino acids.